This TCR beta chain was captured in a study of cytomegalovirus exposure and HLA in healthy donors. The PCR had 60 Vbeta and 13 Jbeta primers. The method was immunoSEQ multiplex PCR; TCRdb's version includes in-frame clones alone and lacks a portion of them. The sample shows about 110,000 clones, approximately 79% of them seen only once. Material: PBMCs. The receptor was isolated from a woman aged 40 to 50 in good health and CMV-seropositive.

CDR3: CASSRGGWETQYF. CDR3 in DNA: TGTGCCAGCAGCCGGGGGGGTTGGGAGACCCAGTACTTC. The rearrangement uses TRBV4-2 and TRBJ2-5; 7 bases align to TRBD2. The CDR3 has 13 amino acids. V trimming: 4 bases; J trimming: 5 bases; junction bases outside the gene matches: 4. The germline gives CDR1 LGHNA, CDR2 YNFKEQ.